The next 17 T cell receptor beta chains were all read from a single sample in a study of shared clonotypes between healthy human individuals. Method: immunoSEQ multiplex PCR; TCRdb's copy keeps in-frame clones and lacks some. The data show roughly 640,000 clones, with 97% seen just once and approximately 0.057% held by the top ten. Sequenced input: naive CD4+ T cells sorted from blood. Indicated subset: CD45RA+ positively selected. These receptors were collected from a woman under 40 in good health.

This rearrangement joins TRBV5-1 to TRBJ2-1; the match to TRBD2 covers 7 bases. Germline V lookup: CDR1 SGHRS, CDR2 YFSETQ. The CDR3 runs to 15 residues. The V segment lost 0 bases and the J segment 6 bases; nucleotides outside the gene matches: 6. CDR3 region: CASSLDGRFFNEQFF. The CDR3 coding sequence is TGCGCCAGCAGCTTGGACGGGAGGTTTTTCAATGAGCAGTTCTTC. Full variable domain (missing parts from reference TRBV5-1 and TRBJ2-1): KAGVTQTPRYLIKTRGQQVTLSCSPISGHRSVSWYQQTPGQGLQFLFEYFSETQRNKGNFPGRFSGRQFSNSRSEMNVSTLELGDSALYLCASSLDGRFFNEQFFGPGTRLTVL.

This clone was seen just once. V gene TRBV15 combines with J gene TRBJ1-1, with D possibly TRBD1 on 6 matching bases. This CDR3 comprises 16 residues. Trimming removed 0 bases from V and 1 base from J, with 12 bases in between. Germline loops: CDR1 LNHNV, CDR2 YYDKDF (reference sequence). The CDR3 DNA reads TGTGCCACCAGCAGAGATCGAGGGACACCGAACACTGAAGCTTTCTTT. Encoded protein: CATSRDRGTPNTEAFF.

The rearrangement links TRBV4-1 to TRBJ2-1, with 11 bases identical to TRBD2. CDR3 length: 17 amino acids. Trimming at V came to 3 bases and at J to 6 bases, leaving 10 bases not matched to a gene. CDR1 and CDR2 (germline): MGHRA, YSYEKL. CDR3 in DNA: TGCGCCAGCAGCCACAACCCGGGACTAGCGGTGTTCAATGAGCAGTTCTTC. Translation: CASSHNPGLAVFNEQFF.

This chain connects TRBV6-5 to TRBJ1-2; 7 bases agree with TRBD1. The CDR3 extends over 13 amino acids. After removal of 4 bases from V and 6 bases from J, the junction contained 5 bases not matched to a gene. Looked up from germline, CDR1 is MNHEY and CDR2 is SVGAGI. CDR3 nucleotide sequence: TGTGCCAGCAGTTCCCCTGACAGGGATGGCTACACCTTC. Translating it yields CASSSPDRDGYTF.

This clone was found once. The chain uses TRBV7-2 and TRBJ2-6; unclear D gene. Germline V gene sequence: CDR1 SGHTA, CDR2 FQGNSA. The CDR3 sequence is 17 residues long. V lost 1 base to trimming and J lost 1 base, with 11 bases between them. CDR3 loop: CASSLGSPYSGANVLTF. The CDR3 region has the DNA TGTGCCAGCAGCTTAGGCTCCCCGTATTCTGGGGCCAACGTCCTGACTTTC.

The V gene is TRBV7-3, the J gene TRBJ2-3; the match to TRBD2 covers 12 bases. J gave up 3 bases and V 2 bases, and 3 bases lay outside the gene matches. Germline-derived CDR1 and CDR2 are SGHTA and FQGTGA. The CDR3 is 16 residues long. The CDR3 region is CASSLGLAGGTDTQYF. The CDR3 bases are TGTGCCAGCAGCTTAGGGCTAGCGGGAGGGACAGATACGCAGTATTTT.

CDR3 DNA: TGTGCCACCTCAGAAACGGGGAAGGAGTACTTC. This codes for CATSETGKEYF. The rearrangement uses TRBV6-1 and TRBJ2-7, with a tentative D call TRBD2 (5 bases). CDR1 MNHNS and CDR2 SASEGT come from the germline V gene. Trimming stripped 10 bases from V and 11 bases from J, with 18 bases between. The CDR3 runs 11 residues.

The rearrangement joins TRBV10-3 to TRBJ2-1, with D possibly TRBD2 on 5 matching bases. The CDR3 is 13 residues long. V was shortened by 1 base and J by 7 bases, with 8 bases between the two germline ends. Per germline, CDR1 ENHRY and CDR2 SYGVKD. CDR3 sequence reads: CAISEYTGNEQFF. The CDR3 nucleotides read TGTGCCATCAGTGAGTATACGGGGAATGAGCAGTTCTTC.

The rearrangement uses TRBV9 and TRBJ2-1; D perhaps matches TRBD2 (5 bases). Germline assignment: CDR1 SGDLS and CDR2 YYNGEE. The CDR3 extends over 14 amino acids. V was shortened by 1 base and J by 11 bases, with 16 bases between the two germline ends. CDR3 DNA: TGTGCCAGCAGCGTAACTCCCGGGAACCCCCAGCAGTTCTTC. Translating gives CASSVTPGNPQQFF.

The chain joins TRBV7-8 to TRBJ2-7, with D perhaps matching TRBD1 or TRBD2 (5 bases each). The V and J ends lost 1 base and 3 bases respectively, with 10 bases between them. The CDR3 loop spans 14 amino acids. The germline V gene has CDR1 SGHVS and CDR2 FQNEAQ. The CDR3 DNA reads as TGTGCCAGCAGCTTAGGGGGACCGATCTACGAGCAGTACTTC. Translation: CASSLGGPIYEQYF.

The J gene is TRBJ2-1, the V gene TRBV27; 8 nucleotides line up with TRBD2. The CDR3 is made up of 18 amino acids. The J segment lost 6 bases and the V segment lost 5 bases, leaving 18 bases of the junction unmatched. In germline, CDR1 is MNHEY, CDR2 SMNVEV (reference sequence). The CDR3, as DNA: TGTGCCAGCAGTCCCCGAGGGGCGGGAGGACCTTTGGGCAATGAGCAGTTCTTC. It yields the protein CASSPRGAGGPLGNEQFF.

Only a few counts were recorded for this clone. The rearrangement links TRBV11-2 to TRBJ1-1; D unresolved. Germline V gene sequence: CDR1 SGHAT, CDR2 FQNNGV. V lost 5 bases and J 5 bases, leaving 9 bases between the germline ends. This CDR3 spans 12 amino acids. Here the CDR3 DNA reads TGTGCCAGCAGCCTAGGGTTGACTGAAGCTTTCTTT. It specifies CASSLGLTEAFF. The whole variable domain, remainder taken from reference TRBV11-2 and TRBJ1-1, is EAGVAQSPRYKIIEKRQSVAFWCNPISGHATLYWYQQILGQGPKLLIQFQNNGVVDDSQLPKDRFSAERLKGVDSTLKIQPAKLEDSAVYLCASSLGLTEAFFGQGTRLTVV.

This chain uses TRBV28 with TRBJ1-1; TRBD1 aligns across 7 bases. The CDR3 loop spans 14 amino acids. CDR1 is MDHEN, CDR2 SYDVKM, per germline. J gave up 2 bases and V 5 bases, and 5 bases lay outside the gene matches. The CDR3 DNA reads TGTGCCAGCAGTCCCTGGACAGGTAACACTGAAGCTTTCTTT. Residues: CASSPWTGNTEAFF.

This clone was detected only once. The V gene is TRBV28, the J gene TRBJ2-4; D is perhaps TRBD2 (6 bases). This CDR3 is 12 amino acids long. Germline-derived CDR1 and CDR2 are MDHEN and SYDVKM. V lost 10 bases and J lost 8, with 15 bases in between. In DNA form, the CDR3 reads TGTGCCACCGGGAGCGTTAAGGACATTCAGTACTTC. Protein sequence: CATGSVKDIQYF.

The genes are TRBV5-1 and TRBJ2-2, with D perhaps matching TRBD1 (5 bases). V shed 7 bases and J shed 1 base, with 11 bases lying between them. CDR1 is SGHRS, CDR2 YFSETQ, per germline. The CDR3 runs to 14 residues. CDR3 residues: CASCVTVNTGELFF. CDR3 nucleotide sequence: TGCGCCAGCTGTGTGACAGTGAACACCGGGGAGCTGTTTTTT. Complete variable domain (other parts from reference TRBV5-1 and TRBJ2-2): KAGVTQTPRYLIKTRGQQVTLSCSPISGHRSVSWYQQTPGQGLQFLFEYFSETQRNKGNFPGRFSGRQFSNSRSEMNVSTLELGDSALYLCASCVTVNTGELFFGEGSRLTVL.

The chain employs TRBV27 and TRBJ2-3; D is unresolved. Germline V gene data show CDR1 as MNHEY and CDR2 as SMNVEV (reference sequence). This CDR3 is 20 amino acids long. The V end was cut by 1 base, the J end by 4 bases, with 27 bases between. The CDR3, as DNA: TGTGCCAGCAGTTTATGGGGTCTCTCCCGCCATCCTCTTAGCTCAGATACGCAGTATTTT. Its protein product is CASSLWGLSRHPLSSDTQYF.

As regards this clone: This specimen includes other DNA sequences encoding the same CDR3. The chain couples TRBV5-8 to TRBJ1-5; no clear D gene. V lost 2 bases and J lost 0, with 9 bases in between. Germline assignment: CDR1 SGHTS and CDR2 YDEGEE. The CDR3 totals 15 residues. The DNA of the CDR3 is TGTGCCAGCAGCTTACGGGGTTATAGCAATCAGCCCCAGCATTTT. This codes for CASSLRGYSNQPQHF.